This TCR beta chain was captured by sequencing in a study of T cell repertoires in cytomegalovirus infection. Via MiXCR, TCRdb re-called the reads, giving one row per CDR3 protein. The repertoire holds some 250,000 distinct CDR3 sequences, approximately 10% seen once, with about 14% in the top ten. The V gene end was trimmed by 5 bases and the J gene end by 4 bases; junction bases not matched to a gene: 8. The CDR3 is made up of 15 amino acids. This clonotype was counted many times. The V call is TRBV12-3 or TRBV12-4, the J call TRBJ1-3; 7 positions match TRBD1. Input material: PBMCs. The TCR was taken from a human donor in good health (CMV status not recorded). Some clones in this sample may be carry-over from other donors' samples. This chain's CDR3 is CASSLTGEWGNTIYF. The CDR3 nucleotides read TGTGCCAGCAGTCTAACAGGGGAATGGGGAAACACCATATATTTT.